This TCR beta chain comes out of a study of spatial heterogeneity in lung cancer. Study-wide results and limits: Tracking of tumor mutation counts was seen in expanded intratumoral alpha and beta TCR counts.

Unique molecular identifiers tagged every individual TCR cDNA molecule. Each CDR3 protein gets one entry after TCRdb re-called the 5' RACE reads with MiXCR. The sample comprises about 9,600 distinct CDR3 sequences, 9% to 15% of which are singletons, and under 12% rests with the top ten. This clonotype is labeled as medium-sized. The target antigen is unknown. Time point meaning: sample taken at primary tumor resection. Whole RNA was taken from tumor, nontumor lung or frozen PBMC; it was then sequenced unsorted. The sequencing here drew on lung tumor tissue, taken at surgery. The sequence came from a male donor with early-stage non-small cell lung cancer.

CDR3 sequence: CASSFGTMTYEQYF. In DNA, the CDR3 is TGTGCCAGCAGTTTTGGGACGATGACCTACGAGCAGTACTTC. The V and J genes are TRBV12-3 or TRBV12-4 and TRBJ2-7; D may match TRBD1 or TRBD2 (5 bases each). Deletions cut 3 bases from V and 2 bases from J, with 11 bases between. The CDR3 has 14 amino acids.